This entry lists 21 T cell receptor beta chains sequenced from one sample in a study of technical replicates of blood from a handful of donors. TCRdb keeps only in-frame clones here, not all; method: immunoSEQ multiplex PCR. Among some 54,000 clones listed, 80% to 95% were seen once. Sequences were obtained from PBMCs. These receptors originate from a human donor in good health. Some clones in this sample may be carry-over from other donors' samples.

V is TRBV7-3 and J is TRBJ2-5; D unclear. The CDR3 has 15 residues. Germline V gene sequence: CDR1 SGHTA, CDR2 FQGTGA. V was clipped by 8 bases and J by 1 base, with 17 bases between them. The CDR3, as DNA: TGTGCCAGCGCAATGTCGGTGGGCCCCCAAGAGACCCAGTACTTC. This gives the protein CASAMSVGPQETQYF. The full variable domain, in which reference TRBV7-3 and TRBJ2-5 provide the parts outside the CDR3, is GAGVSQTPSNKVTEKGKYVELRCDPISGHTALYWYRQSLGQGPEFLIYFQGTGAADDSGLPNDRFFAVRPEGSVSTLKIQRTERGDSAVYLCASAMSVGPQETQYFGPGTRLLVL.

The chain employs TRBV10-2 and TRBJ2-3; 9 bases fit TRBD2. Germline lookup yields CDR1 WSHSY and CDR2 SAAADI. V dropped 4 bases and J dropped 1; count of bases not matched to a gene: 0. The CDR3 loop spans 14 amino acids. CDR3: CASSASGGTDTQYF. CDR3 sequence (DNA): TGCGCCAGCAGTGCTAGCGGGGGCACAGATACGCAGTATTTT.

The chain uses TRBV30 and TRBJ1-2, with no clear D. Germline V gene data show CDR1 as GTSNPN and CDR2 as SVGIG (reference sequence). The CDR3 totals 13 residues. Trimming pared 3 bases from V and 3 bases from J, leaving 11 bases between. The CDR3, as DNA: TGTGCCTGGAGCTACGAAAACGACTATGGCTACACCTTC. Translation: CAWSYENDYGYTF.

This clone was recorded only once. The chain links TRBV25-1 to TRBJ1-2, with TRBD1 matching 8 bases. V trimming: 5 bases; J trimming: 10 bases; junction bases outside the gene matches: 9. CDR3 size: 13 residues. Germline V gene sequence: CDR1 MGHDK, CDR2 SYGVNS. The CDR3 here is CASSPGGQALYTF. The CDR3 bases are TGTGCCAGCAGTCCTGGGGGACAGGCCCTCTACACCTTC.

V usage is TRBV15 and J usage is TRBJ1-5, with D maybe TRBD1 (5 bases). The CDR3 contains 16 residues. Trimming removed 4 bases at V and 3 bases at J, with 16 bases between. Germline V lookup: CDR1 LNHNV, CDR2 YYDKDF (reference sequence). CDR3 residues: CATSNAWAGSNQPQHF. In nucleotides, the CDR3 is TGTGCCACCAGCAACGCCTGGGCAGGGTCCAATCAGCCCCAGCATTTT.

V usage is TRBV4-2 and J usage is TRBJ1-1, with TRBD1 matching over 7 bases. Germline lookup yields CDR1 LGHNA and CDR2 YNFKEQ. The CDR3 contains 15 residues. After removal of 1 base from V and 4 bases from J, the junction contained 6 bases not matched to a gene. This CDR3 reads CASSQGGGSVTEAFF. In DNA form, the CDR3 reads TGTGCCAGCAGCCAAGGAGGGGGCTCGGTCACTGAAGCTTTCTTT.

In DNA form, the CDR3 reads TGTGCCAGCAGCTCTGCGGGACTAGCGGGAGGGTGGGAGCAGTTCTTC. Protein: CASSSAGLAGGWEQFF. The chain employs TRBV11-2 and TRBJ2-1; 16 bases line up with TRBD2. The CDR3 covers 16 residues. The V gene end was trimmed by 4 bases and the J gene end by 10 bases; junction bases not matched to a gene: 7. CDR1 is SGHAT and CDR2 is FQNNGV in the germline V gene.

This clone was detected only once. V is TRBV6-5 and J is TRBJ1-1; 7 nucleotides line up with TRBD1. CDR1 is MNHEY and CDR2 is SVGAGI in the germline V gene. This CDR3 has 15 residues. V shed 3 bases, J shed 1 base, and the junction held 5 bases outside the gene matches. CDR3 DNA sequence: TGTGCCAGCAGTTATGCCGGGACAGCGAACACTGAAGCTTTCTTT. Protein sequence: CASSYAGTANTEAFF.

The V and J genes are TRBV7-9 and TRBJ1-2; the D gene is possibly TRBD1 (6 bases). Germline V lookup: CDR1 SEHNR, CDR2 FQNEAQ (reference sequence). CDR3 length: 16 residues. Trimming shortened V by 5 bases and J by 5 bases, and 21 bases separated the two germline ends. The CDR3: CASSHYVAGVKYGYTF. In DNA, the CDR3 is TGTGCCAGCAGCCATTACGTTGCAGGGGTAAAATATGGCTACACCTTC.

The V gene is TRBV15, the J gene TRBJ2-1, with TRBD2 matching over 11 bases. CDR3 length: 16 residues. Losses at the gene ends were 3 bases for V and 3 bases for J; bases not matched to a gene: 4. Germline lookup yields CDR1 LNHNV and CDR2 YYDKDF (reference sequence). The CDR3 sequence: CATSRETSGVYNEQFF. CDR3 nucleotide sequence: TGTGCCACCAGCAGGGAGACTAGCGGGGTCTACAATGAGCAGTTCTTC.

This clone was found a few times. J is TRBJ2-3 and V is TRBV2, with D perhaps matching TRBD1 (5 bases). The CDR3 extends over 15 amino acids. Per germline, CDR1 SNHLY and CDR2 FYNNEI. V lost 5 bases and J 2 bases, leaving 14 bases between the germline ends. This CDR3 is CASSRVGQDTDTQYF. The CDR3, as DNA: TGTGCCAGCAGTAGGGTGGGGCAGGACACAGATACGCAGTATTTT.

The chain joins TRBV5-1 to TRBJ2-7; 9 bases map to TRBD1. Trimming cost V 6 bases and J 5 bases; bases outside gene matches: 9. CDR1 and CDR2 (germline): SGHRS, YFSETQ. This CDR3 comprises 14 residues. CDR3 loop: CASNSGTGTHEQYF. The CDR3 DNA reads TGCGCCAGCAATTCCGGGACAGGGACCCACGAGCAGTACTTC.

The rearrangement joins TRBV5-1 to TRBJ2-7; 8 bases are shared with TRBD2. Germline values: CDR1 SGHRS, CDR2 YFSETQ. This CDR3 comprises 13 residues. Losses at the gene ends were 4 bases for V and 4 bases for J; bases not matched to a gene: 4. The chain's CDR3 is CASSPGLEYEQYF. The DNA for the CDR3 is TGCGCCAGCAGCCCGGGACTAGAGTACGAGCAGTACTTC.

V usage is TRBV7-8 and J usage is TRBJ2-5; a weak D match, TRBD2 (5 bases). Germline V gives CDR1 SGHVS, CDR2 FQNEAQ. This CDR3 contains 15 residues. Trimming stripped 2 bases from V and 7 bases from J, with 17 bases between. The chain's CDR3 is CASSLQIAGEGTQYF. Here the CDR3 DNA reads TGTGCCAGCAGCTTACAGATAGCCGGCGAGGGGACCCAGTACTTC.

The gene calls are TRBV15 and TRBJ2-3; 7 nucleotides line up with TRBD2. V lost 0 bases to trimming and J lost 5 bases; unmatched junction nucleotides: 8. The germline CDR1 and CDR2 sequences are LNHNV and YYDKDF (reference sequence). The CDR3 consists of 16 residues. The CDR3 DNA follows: TGTGCCACCAGCAGAGAGGTCGGGAGGCCGGGAGATACGCAGTATTTT. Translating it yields CATSREVGRPGDTQYF.

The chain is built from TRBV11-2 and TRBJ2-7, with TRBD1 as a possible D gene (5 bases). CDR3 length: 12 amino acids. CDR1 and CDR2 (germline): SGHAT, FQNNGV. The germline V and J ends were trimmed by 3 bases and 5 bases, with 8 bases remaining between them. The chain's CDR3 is CASSFTGDEQYF. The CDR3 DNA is TGTGCCAGCAGCTTCACAGGCGACGAGCAGTACTTC.

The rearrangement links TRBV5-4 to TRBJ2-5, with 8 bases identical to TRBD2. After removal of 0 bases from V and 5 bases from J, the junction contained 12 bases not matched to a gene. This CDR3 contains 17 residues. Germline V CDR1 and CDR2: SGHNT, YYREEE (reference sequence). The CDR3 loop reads CASSLDVLSGGRETQYF. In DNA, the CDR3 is TGTGCCAGCAGCTTGGATGTGTTATCGGGGGGGCGGGAGACCCAGTACTTC. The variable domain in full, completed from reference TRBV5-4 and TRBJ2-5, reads ETGVTQSPTHLIKTRGQQVTLRCSSQSGHNTVSWYQQALGQGPQFIFQYYREEENGRGNFPPRFSGLQFPNYSSELNVNALELDDSALYLCASSLDVLSGGRETQYFGPGTRLLVL.

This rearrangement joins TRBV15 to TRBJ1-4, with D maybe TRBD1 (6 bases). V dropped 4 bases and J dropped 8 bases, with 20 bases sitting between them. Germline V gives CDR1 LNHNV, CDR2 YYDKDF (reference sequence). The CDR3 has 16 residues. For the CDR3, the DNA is TGTGCCACCAGCACTACCATCGGGCAGGGGAGCGAAAAACTGTTTTTT. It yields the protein CATSTTIGQGSEKLFF. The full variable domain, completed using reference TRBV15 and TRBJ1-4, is DAMVIQNPRYQVTQFGKPVTLSCSQTLNHNVMYWYQQKSSQAPKLLFHYYDKDFNNEADTPDNFQSRRPNTSFCFLDIRSPGLGDTAMYLCATSTTIGQGSEKLFFGSGTQLSVL.

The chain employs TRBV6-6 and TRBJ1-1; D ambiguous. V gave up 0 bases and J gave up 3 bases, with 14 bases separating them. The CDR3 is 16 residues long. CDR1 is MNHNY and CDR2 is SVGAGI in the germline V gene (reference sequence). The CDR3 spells CASSYSPLGRDTEAFF. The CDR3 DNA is TGTGCCAGCAGTTACTCACCCCTAGGGCGGGACACTGAAGCTTTCTTT.

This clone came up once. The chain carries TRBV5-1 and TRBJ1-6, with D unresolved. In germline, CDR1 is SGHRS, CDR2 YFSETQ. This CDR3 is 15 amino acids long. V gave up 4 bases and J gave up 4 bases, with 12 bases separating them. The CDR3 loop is CASSIGDSYNSPLHF. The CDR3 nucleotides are TGCGCCAGCAGCATAGGAGACTCTTATAATTCACCCCTCCACTTT.

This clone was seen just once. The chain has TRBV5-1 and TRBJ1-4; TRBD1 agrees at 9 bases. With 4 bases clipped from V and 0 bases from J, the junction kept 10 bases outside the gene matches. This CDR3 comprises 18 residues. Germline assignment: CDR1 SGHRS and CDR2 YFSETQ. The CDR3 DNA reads TGCGCCAGCAGCCCAACCGGGACAGGGTTGGCAACTAATGAAAAACTGTTTTTT. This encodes CASSPTGTGLATNEKLFF. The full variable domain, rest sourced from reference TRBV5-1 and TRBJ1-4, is KAGVTQTPRYLIKTRGQQVTLSCSPISGHRSVSWYQQTPGQGLQFLFEYFSETQRNKGNFPGRFSGRQFSNSRSEMNVSTLELGDSALYLCASSPTGTGLATNEKLFFGSGTQLSVL.